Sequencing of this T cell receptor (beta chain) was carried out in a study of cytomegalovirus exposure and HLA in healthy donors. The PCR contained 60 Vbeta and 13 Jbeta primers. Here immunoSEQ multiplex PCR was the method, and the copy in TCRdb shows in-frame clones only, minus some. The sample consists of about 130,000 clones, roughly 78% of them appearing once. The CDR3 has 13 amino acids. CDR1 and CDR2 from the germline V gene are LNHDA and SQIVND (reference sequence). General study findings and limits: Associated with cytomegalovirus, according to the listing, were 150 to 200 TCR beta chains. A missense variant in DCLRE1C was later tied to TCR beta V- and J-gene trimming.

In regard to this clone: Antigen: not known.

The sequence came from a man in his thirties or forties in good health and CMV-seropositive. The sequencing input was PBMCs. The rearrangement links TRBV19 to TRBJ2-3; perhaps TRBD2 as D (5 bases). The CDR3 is CAYREYVTDTQYF. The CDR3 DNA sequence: TGTGCTTATAGGGAGTACGTGACAGATACGCAGTATTTT.